The 13 T cell receptor beta chains below were found in one sample sequenced in a study of CXCR3-negative and CXCR3-positive naive CD8 T cells. Regarding the study as a whole: For CXCR3-positive naive cells, TRB CDR3s were more hydrophobic than those of CXCR3-negative naive cells.

These TCRs' antigens remain unknown. In preparing the TRB cDNA libraries, 5' RACE with UMI labels was used. TCRdb re-analyzed the 5' RACE reads; it lists each CDR3 protein once, without DNA. The sample data list roughly 120,000 distinct CDR3 sequences. Sequencing used naive CXCR3+ CD8+ T cells from blood. Indicated subset: CD45RO-CCR7+CD27+CD95- naive CD8+ T cells expressing CXCR3 (TNR3+). The receptor set was obtained from a human donor in good health. Some clones in this sample may be carry-over from other donors' samples.

The chain has TRBV7-6 and TRBJ2-7; TCRdb lists TRBD1, though no DNA is available to test this call. CDR1 is SGHVS, CDR2 FNYEAQ, per germline. The CDR3 runs to 13 residues. This CDR3 is CASSLAGGYERYF.

V gene TRBV4-1 combines with J gene TRBJ1-1; TCRdb proposes TRBD1, but this gene call is untestable without DNA. The V gene's germline CDR1 is MGHRA and CDR2 YSYEKL. The CDR3 length is 16 residues. CDR3 amino acids: CASRPRDVDINTEAFF.

The chain recombines TRBV4-3 with TRBJ1-5. Germline V gene sequence: CDR1 LGHNA, CDR2 YSLEER. The CDR3 contains 18 residues. The CDR3 loop is CASSQDVRGGWGNQPQHF.

The chain carries TRBV29-1 and TRBJ2-7; the D gene TCRdb calls, TRBD2, cannot be checked with no DNA. CDR1 is SQVTM and CDR2 is ANQGSEA in the germline V gene. The CDR3 has 13 residues. Here the CDR3 reads CSVKTSGSYEQYF.

The rearrangement uses TRBV7-2 and TRBJ2-1; the D call of TRBD2 rests on TCRdb alone, since no DNA is present to check it. This CDR3 comprises 15 residues. The germline V gene has CDR1 SGHTA and CDR2 FQGNSA. The CDR3 reads CASSPTSGPYNEQFF.

The chain is built from TRBV12-3 or TRBV12-4 and TRBJ1-1. The CDR3 spans 12 residues. CDR3 sequence reads: CASSPGRLEAFF.

The chain joins TRBV5-6 to TRBJ1-5. This CDR3 is built from 13 residues. In germline, CDR1 is SGHDT, CDR2 YYEEEE. The CDR3 loop reads CASSLGGIQAQHF.

The chain joins TRBV20-1 to TRBJ2-3; no DNA is available, so the TRBD1 call from TCRdb remains unchecked. The CDR3 is made up of 13 amino acids. Germline CDR1 and CDR2: DFQATT and SNEGSKA (reference sequence). This CDR3 reads CSARTVTTDTQYF.

The V call is TRBV13, the J call TRBJ2-7; TCRdb's D gene call, TRBD1, goes unchecked for lack of DNA. The CDR3 is 14 amino acids. Germline V gene lookup returns CDR1 PRHDT and CDR2 FYEKMQ (reference sequence). CDR3 amino acids: CASSPGTDAYEQYF.

The V gene is TRBV12-3 or TRBV12-4, the J gene TRBJ2-7; TCRdb selects TRBD2, and the lack of DNA leaves this call unchecked. This CDR3 is 14 amino acids long. CDR3 region: CASSLGGFPNEQYF.

The CDR3 spells CASSSSGLTDTQYF. The gene calls are TRBV11-3 and TRBJ2-3. Germline V gene sequence: CDR1 SGHNT, CDR2 YENEEA. The CDR3 runs to 14 residues.

The V gene is TRBV2, the J gene TRBJ2-2; TCRdb's D gene call, TRBD2, goes unchecked for lack of DNA. Germline V gene data show CDR1 as SNHLY and CDR2 as FYNNEI. The CDR3 is 14 residues long. CDR3 in amino acids: CASSGLAGTGELFF.

The chain carries TRBV29-1 and TRBJ1-2; TCRdb picks TRBD1, but there is no DNA to check that call. This CDR3 is 12 amino acids long. From germline, CDR1 is SQVTM and CDR2 ANQGSEA. CDR3 region: CSVDRQDYGYTF.